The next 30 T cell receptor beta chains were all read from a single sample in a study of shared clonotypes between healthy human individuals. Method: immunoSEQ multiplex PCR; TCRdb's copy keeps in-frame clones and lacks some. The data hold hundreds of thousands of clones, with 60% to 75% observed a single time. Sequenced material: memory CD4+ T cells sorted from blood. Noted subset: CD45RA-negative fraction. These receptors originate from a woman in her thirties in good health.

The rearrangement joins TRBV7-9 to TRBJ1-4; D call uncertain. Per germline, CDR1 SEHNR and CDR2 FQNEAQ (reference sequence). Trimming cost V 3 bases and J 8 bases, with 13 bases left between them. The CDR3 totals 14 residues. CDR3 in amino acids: CASSFSLGPEKLFF. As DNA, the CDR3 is TGTGCCAGCAGCTTTTCGCTCGGGCCCGAAAAACTGTTTTTT.

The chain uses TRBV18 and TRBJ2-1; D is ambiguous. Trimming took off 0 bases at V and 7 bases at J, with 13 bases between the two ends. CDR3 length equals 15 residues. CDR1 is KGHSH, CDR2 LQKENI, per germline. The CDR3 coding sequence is TGTGCCAGCTCACCACCCGAGACTCGCTCGAATGAGCAGTTCTTC. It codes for CASSPPETRSNEQFF.

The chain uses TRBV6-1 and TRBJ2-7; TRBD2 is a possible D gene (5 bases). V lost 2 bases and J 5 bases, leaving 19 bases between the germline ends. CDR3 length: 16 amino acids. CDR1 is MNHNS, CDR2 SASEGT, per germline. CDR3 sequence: CASSESVFEGTHEQYF. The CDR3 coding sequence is TGTGCCAGCAGTGAATCGGTCTTTGAGGGTACACACGAGCAGTACTTC.

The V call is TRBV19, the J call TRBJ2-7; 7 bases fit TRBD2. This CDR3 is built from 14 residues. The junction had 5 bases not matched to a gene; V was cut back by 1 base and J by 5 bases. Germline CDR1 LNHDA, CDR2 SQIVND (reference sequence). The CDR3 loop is CASSIAGGTNEQYF. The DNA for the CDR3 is TGTGCCAGTAGTATAGCGGGAGGTACCAACGAGCAGTACTTC.

The chain's CDR3 is CASTISLGQAYGYTF. The DNA of the CDR3 is TGTGCCAGCACCATCAGCCTGGGACAGGCCTATGGCTACACCTTC. J is TRBJ1-2 and V is TRBV28; 8 positions agree with TRBD1. Trimming took 7 bases from V and 4 from J; bases not matched to a gene: 11. There are 15 residues in the CDR3. The V gene's germline CDR1 is MDHEN and CDR2 SYDVKM.

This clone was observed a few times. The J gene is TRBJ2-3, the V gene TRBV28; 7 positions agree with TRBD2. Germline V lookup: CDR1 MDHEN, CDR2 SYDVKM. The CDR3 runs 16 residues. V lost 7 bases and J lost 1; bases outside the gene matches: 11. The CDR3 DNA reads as TGTGCCAGCATCCACCTGGGGCTAGCGGGCACAGATACGCAGTATTTT. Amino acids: CASIHLGLAGTDTQYF. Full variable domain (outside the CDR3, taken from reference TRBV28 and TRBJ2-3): DVKVTQSSRYLVKRTGEKVFLECVQDMDHENMFWYRQDPGLGLRLIYFSYDVKMKEKGDIPEGYSVSREKKERFSLILESASTNQTSMYLCASIHLGLAGTDTQYFGPGTRLTVL.

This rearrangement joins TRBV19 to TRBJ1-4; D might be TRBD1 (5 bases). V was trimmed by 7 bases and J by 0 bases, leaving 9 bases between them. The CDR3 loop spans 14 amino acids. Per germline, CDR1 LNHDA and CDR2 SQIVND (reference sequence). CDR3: CASNRQSTNEKLFF. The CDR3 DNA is TGTGCCAGTAACCGACAGTCAACTAATGAAAAACTGTTTTTT.

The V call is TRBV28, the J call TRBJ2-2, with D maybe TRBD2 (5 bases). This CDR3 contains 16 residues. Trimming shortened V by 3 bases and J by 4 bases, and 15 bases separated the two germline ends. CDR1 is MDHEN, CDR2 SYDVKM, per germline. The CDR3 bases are TGTGCCAGCAGTTTGATGGCGGGTCTCCTCACCGGGGAGCTGTTTTTT. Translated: CASSLMAGLLTGELFF.

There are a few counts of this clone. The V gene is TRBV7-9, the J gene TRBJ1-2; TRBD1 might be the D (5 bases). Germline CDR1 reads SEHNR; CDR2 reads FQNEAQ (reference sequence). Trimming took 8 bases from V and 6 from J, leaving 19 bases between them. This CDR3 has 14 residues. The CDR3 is CASSMSDNSDGYTF. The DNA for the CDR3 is TGTGCCAGCTCGATGTCGGACAACTCCGATGGCTACACCTTC.

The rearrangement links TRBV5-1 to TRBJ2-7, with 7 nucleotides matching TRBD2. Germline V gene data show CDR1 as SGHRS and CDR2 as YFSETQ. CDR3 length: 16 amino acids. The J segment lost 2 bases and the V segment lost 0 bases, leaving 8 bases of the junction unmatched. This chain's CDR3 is CASSLGWRESAYEQYF. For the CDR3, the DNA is TGCGCCAGCAGCTTGGGCTGGCGGGAGTCTGCCTACGAGCAGTACTTC.

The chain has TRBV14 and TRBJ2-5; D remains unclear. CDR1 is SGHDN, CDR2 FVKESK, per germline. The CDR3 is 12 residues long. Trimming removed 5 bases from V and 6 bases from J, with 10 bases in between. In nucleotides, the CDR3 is TGTGCCAGCAGCGCCGGCAGGCAGACCCAGTACTTC. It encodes CASSAGRQTQYF. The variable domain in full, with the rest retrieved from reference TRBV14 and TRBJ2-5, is EAGVTQFPSHSVIEKGQTVTLRCDPISGHDNLYWYRRVMGKEIKFLLHFVKESKQDESGMPNNRFLAERTGGTYSTLKVQPAELEDSGVYFCASSAGRQTQYFGPGTRLLVL.

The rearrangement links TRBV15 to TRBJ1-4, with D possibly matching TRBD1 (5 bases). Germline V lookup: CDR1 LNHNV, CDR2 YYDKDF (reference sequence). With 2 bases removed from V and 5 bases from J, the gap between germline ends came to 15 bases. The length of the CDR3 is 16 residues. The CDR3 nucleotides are TGTGCCACCAGCAGACCTCCACAGGTCCCGAATGAAAAACTGTTTTTT. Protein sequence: CATSRPPQVPNEKLFF.

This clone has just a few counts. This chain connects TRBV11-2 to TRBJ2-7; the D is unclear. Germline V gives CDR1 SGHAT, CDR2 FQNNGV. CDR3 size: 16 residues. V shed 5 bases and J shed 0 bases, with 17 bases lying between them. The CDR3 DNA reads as TGTGCCAGCAGCCCCGAAGGATGGCGGCCCTCCTACGAGCAGTACTTC. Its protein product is CASSPEGWRPSYEQYF.

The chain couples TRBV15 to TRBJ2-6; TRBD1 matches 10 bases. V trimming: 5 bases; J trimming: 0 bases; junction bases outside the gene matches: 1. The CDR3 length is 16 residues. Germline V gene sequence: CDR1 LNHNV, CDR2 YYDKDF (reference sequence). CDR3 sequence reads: CATSRTGGSGANVLTF. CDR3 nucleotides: TGTGCCACCAGCCGGACAGGGGGCTCTGGGGCCAACGTCCTGACTTTC.

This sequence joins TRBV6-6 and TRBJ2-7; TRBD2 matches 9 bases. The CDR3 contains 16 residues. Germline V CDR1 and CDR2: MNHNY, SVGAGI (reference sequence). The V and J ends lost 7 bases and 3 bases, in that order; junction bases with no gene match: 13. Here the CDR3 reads CASMGREGVRDYEQYF. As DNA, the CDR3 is TGTGCCAGCATGGGGCGGGAGGGGGTCCGGGACTACGAGCAGTACTTC.

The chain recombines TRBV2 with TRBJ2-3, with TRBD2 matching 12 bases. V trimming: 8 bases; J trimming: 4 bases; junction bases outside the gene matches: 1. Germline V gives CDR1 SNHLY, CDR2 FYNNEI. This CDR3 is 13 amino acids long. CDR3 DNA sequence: TGTGCCAGCCGACTAGCGGGAGCAGATACGCAGTATTTT. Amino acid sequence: CASRLAGADTQYF.

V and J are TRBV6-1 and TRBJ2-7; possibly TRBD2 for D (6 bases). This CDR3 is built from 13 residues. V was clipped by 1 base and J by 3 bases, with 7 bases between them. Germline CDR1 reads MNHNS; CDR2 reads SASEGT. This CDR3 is CASSEVGGYEQYF. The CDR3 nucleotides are TGTGCCAGCAGTGAAGTGGGGGGCTACGAGCAGTACTTC.

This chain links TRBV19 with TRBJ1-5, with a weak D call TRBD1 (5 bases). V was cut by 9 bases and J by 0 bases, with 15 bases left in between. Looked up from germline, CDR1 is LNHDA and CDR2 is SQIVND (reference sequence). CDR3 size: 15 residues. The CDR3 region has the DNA TGTGCCAGCACCGTCGGGGCGCGTAGCAATCAGCCCCAGCATTTT. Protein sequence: CASTVGARSNQPQHF.

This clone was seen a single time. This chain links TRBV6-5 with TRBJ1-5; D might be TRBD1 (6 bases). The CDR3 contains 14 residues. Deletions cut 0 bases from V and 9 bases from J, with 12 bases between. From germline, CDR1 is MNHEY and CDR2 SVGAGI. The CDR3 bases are TGTGCCAGCAGTTACTCCTATGGGGGGCGGCCCCAGCATTTT. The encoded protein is CASSYSYGGRPQHF.

The CDR3 reads CASSSVGQGAQDEQYF. The CDR3 DNA follows: TGTGCCAGCAGCTCTGTGGGACAGGGGGCTCAAGACGAGCAGTACTTC. J is TRBJ2-7 and V is TRBV5-4, with 12 positions matching TRBD1. This CDR3 comprises 16 residues. Germline assignment: CDR1 SGHNT and CDR2 YYREEE (reference sequence). V trimming: 3 bases; J trimming: 5 bases; junction bases outside the gene matches: 9.

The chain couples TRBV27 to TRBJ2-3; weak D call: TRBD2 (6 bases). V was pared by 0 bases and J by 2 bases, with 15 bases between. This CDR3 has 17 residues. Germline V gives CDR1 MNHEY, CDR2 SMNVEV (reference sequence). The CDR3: CASSLSFAAGFTDTQYF. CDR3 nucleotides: TGTGCCAGCAGTTTATCGTTTGCGGCGGGGTTCACAGATACGCAGTATTTT.

The CDR3 sequence is CASSTAFEYRAKTTTGELFF. As DNA, the CDR3 is TGTGCCAGTAGTACAGCCTTCGAATACAGGGCAAAGACGACCACCGGGGAGCTGTTTTTT. This chain links TRBV19 with TRBJ2-2; tentative D call: TRBD1 (6 bases). Trimming pared 4 bases from V and 4 bases from J, leaving 28 bases between. Germline CDR1 is LNHDA and CDR2 is SQIVND (reference sequence). The CDR3 extends over 20 amino acids.

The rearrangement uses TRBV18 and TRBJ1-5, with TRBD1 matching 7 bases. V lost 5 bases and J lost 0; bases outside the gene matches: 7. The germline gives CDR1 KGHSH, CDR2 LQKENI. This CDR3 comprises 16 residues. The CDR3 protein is CASSTQGTLSNQPQHF. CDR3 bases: TGTGCCAGCTCAACACAGGGGACCCTTAGCAATCAGCCCCAGCATTTT. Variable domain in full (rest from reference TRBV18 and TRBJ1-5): NAGVMQNPRHLVRRRGQEARLRCSPMKGHSHVYWYRQLPEEGLKFMVYLQKENIIDESGMPKERFSAEFPKEGPSILRIQQVVRGDSAAYFCASSTQGTLSNQPQHFGDGTRLSIL.

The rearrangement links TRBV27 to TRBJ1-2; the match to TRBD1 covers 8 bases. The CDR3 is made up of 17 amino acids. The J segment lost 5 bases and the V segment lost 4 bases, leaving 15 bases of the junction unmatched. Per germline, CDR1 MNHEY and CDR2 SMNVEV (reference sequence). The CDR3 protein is CASSSRTGRGTYYGYTF. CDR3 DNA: TGTGCCAGCAGTTCGCGGACAGGGAGGGGAACATATTATGGCTACACCTTC.

CDR3 bases: TGTGCCAGTAAAGAGGGGATAGCTGGAAACACCATATATTTT. This codes for CASKEGIAGNTIYF. V usage is TRBV19 and J usage is TRBJ1-3; possible D gene TRBD1, 5 bases. Germline V gene sequence: CDR1 LNHDA, CDR2 SQIVND (reference sequence). The CDR3 has 14 amino acids. Between the trimmed V and J ends, which lost 7 bases and 2 bases, there was a span of 12 bases.

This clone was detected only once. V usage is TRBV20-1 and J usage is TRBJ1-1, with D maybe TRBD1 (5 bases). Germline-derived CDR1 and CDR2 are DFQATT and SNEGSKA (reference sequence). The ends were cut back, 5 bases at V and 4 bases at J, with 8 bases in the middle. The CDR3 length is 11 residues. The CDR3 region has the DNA TGCAGTGCTGAAGGGGCCACTGAAGCTTTCTTT. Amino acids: CSAEGATEAFF.

DNA for the CDR3: TGCGCCAGCAGTCGCAGGGATCGCCCTGAAGCTTTCTTT. Its protein product is CASSRRDRPEAFF. The rearrangement links TRBV10-1 to TRBJ1-1; a possible D gene is TRBD1 (5 bases). V lost 5 bases, J lost 6 bases, and 13 bases lay in between. The CDR3 runs to 13 residues. Germline V CDR1 and CDR2: WNHNN, SYGVQD (reference sequence).

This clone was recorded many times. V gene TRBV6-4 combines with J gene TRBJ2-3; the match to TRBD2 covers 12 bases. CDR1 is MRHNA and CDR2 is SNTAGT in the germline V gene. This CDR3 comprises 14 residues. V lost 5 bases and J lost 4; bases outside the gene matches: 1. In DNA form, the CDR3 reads TGTGCCAGCAGTCTAGCGGGAGGGGCAGATACGCAGTATTTT. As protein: CASSLAGGADTQYF.

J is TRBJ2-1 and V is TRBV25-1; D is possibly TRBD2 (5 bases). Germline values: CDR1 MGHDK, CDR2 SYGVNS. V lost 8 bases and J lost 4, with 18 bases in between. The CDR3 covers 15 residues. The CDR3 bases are TGTGCCAGCTCGACTACCGGACGCCAGTACAATGAGCAGTTCTTC. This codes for CASSTTGRQYNEQFF.

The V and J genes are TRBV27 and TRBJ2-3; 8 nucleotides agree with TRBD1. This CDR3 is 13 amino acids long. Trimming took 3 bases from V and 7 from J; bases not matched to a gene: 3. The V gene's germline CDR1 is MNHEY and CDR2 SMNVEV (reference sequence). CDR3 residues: CASSFDRGNTQYF. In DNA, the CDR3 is TGTGCCAGCAGTTTCGACAGGGGAAATACGCAGTATTTT.